This T cell receptor beta chain was recovered during a study of T cell responses to AZD1222 COVID-19 vaccine. Overall study findings and caveats: None of the repertoires were sampled until the peak T cell response had passed. Just a handful of AZD1222 recipients tested seropositive at baseline.

With respect to this clone: The antigen is not known.

Here immunoSEQ multiplex PCR was the method, and the copy in TCRdb shows in-frame clones only, minus some. The sample lists under 150,000 clones, around 89% seen once, with around 9.5% in the top ten. Germline V CDR1 and CDR2: LGHNA, YSLEER. The CDR3 spans 14 residues. V shed 0 bases and J shed 10 bases, with 15 bases lying between them. The receptor's source is an adult who received the AZD1222 COVID-19 vaccine. This chain uses TRBV4-3 with TRBJ1-1, with D perhaps matching TRBD1 (6 bases). This material consisted of peripheral blood, taken 28 days after the second AZD1222 dose. The CDR3: CASSQDPLGQGAFF. The CDR3 region has the DNA TGCGCCAGCAGCCAAGATCCGCTGGGACAAGGAGCTTTCTTT.